The source of this T cell receptor beta chain is a study of blood T cell repertoires in COVID-19. Background on the study: Donors in the United States, Italy and Spain gave samples during acute or convalescent COVID-19.

Germline lookup yields CDR1 KGHDR and CDR2 SFDVKD. With 6 bases removed from V and 4 bases from J, the gap between germline ends came to 24 bases. The CDR3 length is 17 residues. In the original analysis: Nucleated cell counts were estimated from reference gene primer amplification. Using immunoSEQ multiplex PCR, the repertoire was profiled, and TCRdb retains in-frame clones only, with some absent. V, J and clone size are taken as reported in that table, and D and trimming were inferred from the DNA itself. The sample contains 100,000 or so clones, about 85% of which appear only once. The sample consisted of peripheral blood. The receptor comes from a human donor in a cohort sampled during active COVID-19. The V and J genes are TRBV24-1 and TRBJ2-7, with a tentative D call TRBD2 (6 bases). The CDR3 region is CATSPGTSLPTRYEQYF. Here the CDR3 DNA reads TGTGCCACCAGTCCCGGGACTTCGCTCCCTACTAGATACGAGCAGTACTTC.